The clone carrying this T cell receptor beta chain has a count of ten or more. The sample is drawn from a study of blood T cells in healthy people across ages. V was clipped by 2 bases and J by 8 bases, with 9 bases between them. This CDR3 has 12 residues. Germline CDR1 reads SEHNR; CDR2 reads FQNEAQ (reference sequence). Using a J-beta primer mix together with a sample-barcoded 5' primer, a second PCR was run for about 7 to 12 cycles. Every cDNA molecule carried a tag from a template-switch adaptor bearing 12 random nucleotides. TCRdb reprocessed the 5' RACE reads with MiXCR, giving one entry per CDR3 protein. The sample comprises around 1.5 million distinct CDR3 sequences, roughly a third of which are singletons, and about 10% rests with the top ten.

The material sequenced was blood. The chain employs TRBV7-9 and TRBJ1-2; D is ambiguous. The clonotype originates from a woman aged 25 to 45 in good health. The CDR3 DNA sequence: TGTGCCAGCAGCTTATCAGGAGGCGGCTACACCTTC. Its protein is CASSLSGGGYTF.